This entry is about one TCR beta chain. Antigen unknown. Each patient's relapse followed autologous stem cell transplantation, and brentuximab vedotin exposure varied. The data originate from a study of PD-1 blockade in classical Hodgkin lymphoma. Data came from immunoSEQ multiplex PCR; TCRdb stores just in-frame clones and leaves some out. The sample includes more than 140,000 clones, approximately 80% seen only once; the top ten take 7.5% to 10%. The CDR3 is 13 amino acids. Germline V gene data show CDR1 as SNHLY and CDR2 as FYNNEI. V lost 6 bases and J 4 bases, leaving 12 bases between the germline ends. Findings of the study overall: Sources of repertoire differences remain undefined, possibly disease activity or prior therapy.

The TCR originated in a human donor with classical Hodgkin lymphoma. V is TRBV2 and J is TRBJ2-5; D is undetermined. The source material was peripheral blood mononuclear cells (PBMCs), sampled before the second cycle of nivolumab. CDR3 sequence reads: CASSWEYRETQYF. The CDR3, as DNA: TGTGCCAGCAGCTGGGAATACAGAGAGACCCAGTACTTC.